This T cell receptor (beta chain) was captured in a study of blood T cells in healthy people across ages. With a J-beta primer mix and a sample-barcoded 5' primer, a second PCR ran about 7 to 11 cycles. MiXCR, applied by TCRdb to the 5' RACE reads, yields one record per CDR3 protein. The data hold approximately 1.5 million distinct CDR3 sequences, with roughly 30% observed a single time. Per the germline V gene, CDR1 is MNHEY and CDR2 is SMNVEV (reference sequence). Trimming removed 4 bases from V and 5 bases from J, with 15 bases in between. CDR3 length equals 14 residues. The TCR sequence derives from a woman in her twenties or thirties in good health. J is TRBJ2-7 and V is TRBV27; D may be TRBD1 (6 bases). Sequenced material: blood. CDR3 DNA: TGTGCCAGCAGTTATGCAGGGGTGGGGGACGAGCAGTACTTC. Its protein product is CASSYAGVGDEQYF.